This is a list of T cell receptor beta chains from one sample in a study of blood T cell repertoires in COVID-19. Repertoires were generated with immunoSEQ multiplex PCR, while TCRdb's copy carries only in-frame clones and drops some. This repertoire shows more than 110,000 clones, nearly 80% found once; its top ten account for around 2.9%. Sequences were obtained from PBMCs or T cells enriched from blood (not recorded which). These receptors were taken from a woman aged 50 to 65 who had recovered from COVID-19. Each CDR3 is given with its conserved first and last residue. Each record gives: V gene, clone size, J gene, D gene, CDR3 DNA, CDR3 protein. A D gene is named only where the DNA matches it firmly. Size is stated for part of the rows, as once, few or many counts, or as a class when the clone is expanded.

V gene: TRBV5-4; clone size: NA; J gene: TRBJ2-2; D gene: NA; CDR3 DNA: TGTGCCAGCAGCTTGTGGGGGGTTACCGGGGAGCTGTTTTTT; CDR3 protein: CASSLWGVTGELFF
V gene: TRBV2; clone size: NA; J gene: TRBJ1-3; D gene: NA; CDR3 DNA: TGTGCCAGCAGTGAAGTAGGGGCCCCTGGAAACACCATATATTTT; CDR3 protein: CASSEVGAPGNTIYF
V gene: TRBV5-1; clone size: NA; J gene: TRBJ1-4; D gene: NA; CDR3 DNA: TGCGCCAGCAGCGGAGGGGTTTCGGCAACTAATGAAAAACTGTTTTTT; CDR3 protein: CASSGGVSATNEKLFF
V gene: TRBV6-1; clone size: NA; J gene: TRBJ2-2; D gene: TRBD2; CDR3 DNA: TGTGCCAGCAGTGAAACTAGCGTGCACACCGGGGAGCTGTTTTTT; CDR3 protein: CASSETSVHTGELFF
V gene: TRBV3-1/TRBV3-2; clone size: NA; J gene: TRBJ1-5; D gene: NA; CDR3 DNA: TGTGCCAGCAGCCAAGATGGGAGTCGGGGAAATCAGCCCCAGCATTTT; CDR3 protein: CASSQDGSRGNQPQHF
V gene: TRBV5-1; clone size: NA; J gene: TRBJ1-3; D gene: NA; CDR3 DNA: TGCGCCACTACAGACTCTGGAAACACCATATATTTT; CDR3 protein: CATTDSGNTIYF
V gene: TRBV25-1; clone size: once; J gene: TRBJ1-1; D gene: NA; CDR3 DNA: TGTGCCAGCCCCCCGCCCCCCGACAGCTTGAACACTGAAGCTTTCTTT; CDR3 protein: CASPPPPDSLNTEAFF
V gene: TRBV5-1; clone size: NA; J gene: TRBJ2-1; D gene: NA; CDR3 DNA: TGCGCCAGCAGCCCCATCCGGGATGAGCAGTTCTTC; CDR3 protein: CASSPIRDEQFF
V gene: TRBV19; clone size: NA; J gene: TRBJ1-2; D gene: NA; CDR3 DNA: TGTGCCAGTAGTATGGAAGGGGACTATGGCTACACCTTC; CDR3 protein: CASSMEGDYGYTF
V gene: TRBV4-1; clone size: NA; J gene: TRBJ2-1; D gene: TRBD2; CDR3 DNA: TGCGCCAGCAGCCAAGACCCTGGGACTAGCGGGCAGAGCTCCTACAATGAGCAGTTCTTC; CDR3 protein: CASSQDPGTSGQSSYNEQFF
V gene: TRBV5-6; clone size: NA; J gene: TRBJ2-2; D gene: NA; CDR3 DNA: TGTGCCAGCAGCTTGGCCCAGGGTGCTAAAGCCGGGGAGCTGTTTTTT; CDR3 protein: CASSLAQGAKAGELFF
V gene: TRBV5-6; clone size: NA; J gene: TRBJ2-5; D gene: TRBD1; CDR3 DNA: TGTGCCAGCAGCTTGGAGATCGGACAGGGGGCTGCGGAGACCCAGTACTTC; CDR3 protein: CASSLEIGQGAAETQYF
V gene: TRBV2; clone size: NA; J gene: TRBJ1-2; D gene: NA; CDR3 DNA: TGTGCCGGCCGCGGGGAAGCTAACTATGGCTACACCTTC; CDR3 protein: CAGRGEANYGYTF
V gene: TRBV5-4; clone size: NA; J gene: TRBJ1-3; D gene: NA; CDR3 DNA: TGTGCCAGCAGCATCTGGGGGGTCTCTGGAAACACCATATATTTT; CDR3 protein: CASSIWGVSGNTIYF
V gene: TRBV3-1/TRBV3-2; clone size: NA; J gene: TRBJ1-2; D gene: TRBD1; CDR3 DNA: TGTGCCAGCAGCCAAGAGGGGGTGACAGGGAATGGCTACACCTTC; CDR3 protein: CASSQEGVTGNGYTF
V gene: TRBV5-1; clone size: NA; J gene: TRBJ2-7; D gene: TRBD2; CDR3 DNA: TGCGCCAGCAACCCTAGCGGGACTCCTACGCTTGGGCAGTACTTC; CDR3 protein: CASNPSGTPTLGQYF
V gene: TRBV6-1; clone size: NA; J gene: TRBJ2-3; D gene: NA; CDR3 DNA: TGTGCCAGCAGTGAAGAGATCAGGCGGGGCACCACAGATACGCAGTATTTT; CDR3 protein: CASSEEIRRGTTDTQYF
V gene: TRBV18; clone size: NA; J gene: TRBJ2-5; D gene: NA; CDR3 DNA: TGTGCCAGCTCACCACCGTCCAGGGGTGGGGAGACCCAGTACTTC; CDR3 protein: CASSPPSRGGETQYF
V gene: TRBV4-2; clone size: NA; J gene: TRBJ2-5; D gene: TRBD2; CDR3 DNA: TGTGCCAGCAGCCAAGGGGCCGGGACTAGCGGGGGGTACCAAGAGACCCAGTACTTC; CDR3 protein: CASSQGAGTSGGYQETQYF
V gene: TRBV28; clone size: NA; J gene: TRBJ1-2; D gene: NA; CDR3 DNA: TGTGCCAGCAGTCTTCAGGGTTACGTCAATGGCTACACCTTC; CDR3 protein: CASSLQGYVNGYTF
V gene: TRBV19; clone size: NA; J gene: TRBJ1-2; D gene: TRBD1; CDR3 DNA: TGTGCCAGTAAAGGAATCGACAGGGTCCAGCATGGCTACACCTTC; CDR3 protein: CASKGIDRVQHGYTF
V gene: TRBV9; clone size: NA; J gene: TRBJ2-1; D gene: NA; CDR3 DNA: TGTGCCAGCAGTCACCTCAGCGGTTCCTACAATGAGCAGTTCTTC; CDR3 protein: CASSHLSGSYNEQFF
V gene: TRBV28; clone size: NA; J gene: TRBJ1-2; D gene: TRBD1; CDR3 DNA: TGTGCCAGCAGTTTGGACAGGGGCCTTTATGGCTACACCTTC; CDR3 protein: CASSLDRGLYGYTF
V gene: TRBV7-2; clone size: NA; J gene: TRBJ2-5; D gene: NA; CDR3 DNA: TGTGCCAGCAGCTTTGGGCTGGGGACCCAGTACTTC; CDR3 protein: CASSFGLGTQYF
V gene: TRBV12-3/TRBV12-4; clone size: NA; J gene: TRBJ1-2; D gene: NA; CDR3 DNA: TGTGCCAGCAGTTTGGCCCCTAACTATGGCTACACCTTC; CDR3 protein: CASSLAPNYGYTF
V gene: TRBV10-3; clone size: few; J gene: TRBJ1-2; D gene: NA; CDR3 DNA: TGTGCCATCAGTGAGTCCTGGACAGTAGGCACCTACGCTAACTATGGCTACACCTTC; CDR3 protein: CAISESWTVGTYANYGYTF
V gene: TRBV5-1; clone size: NA; J gene: TRBJ1-1; D gene: NA; CDR3 DNA: TGCGCCAGCAGCAATGACAGAATGAACACTGAAGCTTTCTTT; CDR3 protein: CASSNDRMNTEAFF
V gene: TRBV19; clone size: NA; J gene: TRBJ1-4; D gene: NA; CDR3 DNA: TGTGCCAGTAGTATCGCCGGGACAACTAATGAAAAACTGTTTTTT; CDR3 protein: CASSIAGTTNEKLFF
V gene: TRBV6-5; clone size: NA; J gene: TRBJ2-1; D gene: NA; CDR3 DNA: TGTGCCAGCAGGCGGACAGAAGCCTCCTACAATGAGCAGTTCTTC; CDR3 protein: CASRRTEASYNEQFF
V gene: TRBV2; clone size: NA; J gene: TRBJ1-1; D gene: TRBD1; CDR3 DNA: TGTGCCAGCAGGGACAGGGGCCGGGGCACTGAAGCTTTCTTT; CDR3 protein: CASRDRGRGTEAFF
V gene: TRBV18; clone size: NA; J gene: TRBJ1-6; D gene: TRBD1; CDR3 DNA: TGTGCCAGCTCACCGAGATCCCAAAACAGGGGGATTGACTCACCCCTCCACTTT; CDR3 protein: CASSPRSQNRGIDSPLHF
V gene: TRBV28; clone size: NA; J gene: TRBJ1-1; D gene: NA; CDR3 DNA: TGTGCCAGCAGTCGACGGGTGAACACTGAAGCTTTCTTT; CDR3 protein: CASSRRVNTEAFF
V gene: TRBV25-1; clone size: NA; J gene: TRBJ1-4; D gene: NA; CDR3 DNA: TGTGCCAGCAGTGATTCTACACTGAGGGAAAAACTGTTTTTT; CDR3 protein: CASSDSTLREKLFF
V gene: TRBV6-5; clone size: NA; J gene: TRBJ2-1; D gene: TRBD1; CDR3 DNA: TGTGCCAGCAGTTACGCATCGGGACAGGGTTACAATGAGCAGTTCTTC; CDR3 protein: CASSYASGQGYNEQFF
V gene: TRBV7-2; clone size: NA; J gene: TRBJ1-1; D gene: NA; CDR3 DNA: TGTGCCAGCAGCTTAGCGGTTATGGGGGGAGCTTTCTTT; CDR3 protein: CASSLAVMGGAFF
V gene: TRBV12-3/TRBV12-4; clone size: NA; J gene: TRBJ1-1; D gene: NA; CDR3 DNA: TGTGCCAGCAGTTTAAGGGGGAACACTGAAGCTTTCTTT; CDR3 protein: CASSLRGNTEAFF
V gene: TRBV19; clone size: NA; J gene: TRBJ2-1; D gene: NA; CDR3 DNA: TGTGCCAGTATCCCCACCCAGGGTGTGGACAATGAGCAGTTCTTC; CDR3 protein: CASIPTQGVDNEQFF
V gene: TRBV18; clone size: NA; J gene: TRBJ1-5; D gene: NA; CDR3 DNA: TGTGCCAGCTCACCGGCTAGGGACATTGCAAATCAGCCCCAGCATTTT; CDR3 protein: CASSPARDIANQPQHF
V gene: TRBV5-1; clone size: NA; J gene: TRBJ2-2; D gene: NA; CDR3 DNA: TGCGCCAGCAGTCCGACCCCGCGGGGGCCGAACACCGGGGAGCTGTTTTTT; CDR3 protein: CASSPTPRGPNTGELFF
V gene: TRBV27; clone size: NA; J gene: TRBJ2-2; D gene: TRBD1; CDR3 DNA: TGTGCCAGCAGTTGGGGACAGGGGATAGGAAGGAGCACCGGGGAGCTGTTTTTT; CDR3 protein: CASSWGQGIGRSTGELFF
V gene: TRBV4-1; clone size: NA; J gene: TRBJ1-1; D gene: NA; CDR3 DNA: TGCGCCAGCAGCCAAGGAGAGATGAACACTGAAGCTTTCTTT; CDR3 protein: CASSQGEMNTEAFF
V gene: TRBV27; clone size: NA; J gene: TRBJ2-2; D gene: TRBD1; CDR3 DNA: TGTGCCAGCAGTTTAGGGGGACAGTCCACCGGGGAGCTGTTTTTT; CDR3 protein: CASSLGGQSTGELFF
V gene: TRBV2; clone size: NA; J gene: TRBJ1-5; D gene: TRBD1; CDR3 DNA: TGTGCCAGCAGGGACAGGGCAGGTCAGCCCCAGCATTTT; CDR3 protein: CASRDRAGQPQHF
V gene: TRBV7-9; clone size: NA; J gene: TRBJ1-2; D gene: NA; CDR3 DNA: TGTGCCAGCAGCTCGATCCAGGACTACTATGGCTACACCTTC; CDR3 protein: CASSSIQDYYGYTF
V gene: TRBV28; clone size: NA; J gene: TRBJ1-4; D gene: NA; CDR3 DNA: TGTGCCAGCAGTGGGGGGGCGGAGGAAAAACTGTTTTTT; CDR3 protein: CASSGGAEEKLFF
V gene: TRBV5-1; clone size: NA; J gene: TRBJ1-1; D gene: TRBD1; CDR3 DNA: TGCGCCAGCAGCGAGCACAGGGGCAACCCCGAAGCTTTCTTT; CDR3 protein: CASSEHRGNPEAFF
V gene: TRBV2; clone size: many; J gene: TRBJ2-1; D gene: TRBD2; CDR3 DNA: TGTGCCAGCAGTGCTCCGCTAGCGGGAGTCGAGCAGTTCTTC; CDR3 protein: CASSAPLAGVEQFF
V gene: TRBV7-9; clone size: few; J gene: TRBJ2-4; D gene: NA; CDR3 DNA: TGTGCCAGCAGCCCCGTGTCCAACACTAAAGCGGACATTCAGTACTTC; CDR3 protein: CASSPVSNTKADIQYF